This T cell receptor beta chain is from a study of blood T cell repertoires in COVID-19. This clone was detected only a few times. Assay: immunoSEQ multiplex PCR; the TCRdb copy retains only in-frame clones and omits some. The repertoire consists of roughly 200,000 clones, with 75% to 90% occurring once and the leading ten covering 6.2%. This CDR3 is built from 14 residues. Germline assignment: CDR1 LGHDT and CDR2 YNNKEL (reference sequence). Trimming removed 6 bases at V and 0 bases at J, with 11 bases between. This chain connects TRBV3-1 (or the pseudogene TRBV3-2) to TRBJ1-1; D possibly corresponds to TRBD1 (5 bases). This TCR derives from a man in his forties or fifties who had recovered from COVID-19. The sequenced sample was PBMCs or T cells enriched from blood (not recorded which). CDR3 sequence reads: CASRPTEMNTEAFF. DNA of the CDR3: TGTGCCAGCAGACCGACAGAGATGAACACTGAAGCTTTCTTT.